This entry lists 16 T cell receptor beta chains sequenced from one sample in a study of control samples from healthy donors and cancer patients. The table came from immunoSEQ multiplex PCR; TCRdb's copy has only in-frame clones and leaves some out. The sample lists roughly 120,000 clones; roughly 90% were seen once. Sequenced material: blood. All receptors come from a woman aged 18-29 years in good health.

The chain employs TRBV11-2 and TRBJ1-3; D is undetermined. Trimming shortened V by 8 bases and J by 4 bases, and 15 bases separated the two germline ends. CDR1 is SGHAT and CDR2 is FQNNGV in the germline V gene. CDR3 length: 14 residues. The CDR3 reads CASRALESGNTIYF. As DNA, the CDR3 is TGTGCCAGCCGCGCTTTGGAGTCCGGAAACACCATATATTTT.

The chain has TRBV7-8 and TRBJ1-5, with D hard to call. V was shortened by 1 base and J by 2 bases, with 6 bases between the two germline ends. The CDR3 contains 14 residues. CDR1 is SGHVS, CDR2 FQNEAQ, per germline. CDR3 nucleotides: TGTGCCAGCAGCTTAGTGCAGGGCAATCAGCCCCAGCATTTT. It translates to CASSLVQGNQPQHF.

The V gene is TRBV7-3, the J gene TRBJ2-3, with TRBD1 matching over 8 bases. V dropped 2 bases and J dropped 4; count of bases not matched to a gene: 5. CDR3 length equals 15 residues. Germline CDR1 reads SGHTA; CDR2 reads FQGTGA. The CDR3 bases are TGTGCCAGCAGCTTAGAAGGCAGGGGGCCAGATACGCAGTATTTT. It codes for CASSLEGRGPDTQYF. The full variable domain, rest sourced from reference TRBV7-3 and TRBJ2-3, is GAGVSQTPSNKVTEKGKYVELRCDPISGHTALYWYRQSLGQGPEFLIYFQGTGAADDSGLPNDRFFAVRPEGSVSTLKIQRTERGDSAVYLCASSLEGRGPDTQYFGPGTRLTVL.

V is TRBV9 and J is TRBJ2-5; no clear D. CDR1 is SGDLS and CDR2 is YYNGEE in the germline V gene. CDR3 length equals 14 residues. Trimming cost V 1 base and J 1 base, with 8 bases left between them. The CDR3 is CASSVSDVQETQYF. The DNA of the CDR3 is TGTGCCAGCAGCGTATCGGACGTCCAAGAGACCCAGTACTTC. Using reference TRBV9 and TRBJ2-5 for the parts outside the CDR3, the full variable domain is DSGVTQTPKHLITATGQRVTLRCSPRSGDLSVYWYQQSLDQGLQFLIQYYNGEERAKGNILERFSAQQFPDLHSELNLSSLELGDSALYFCASSVSDVQETQYFGPGTRLLVL.

A single count supports this clone. This chain links TRBV5-6 with TRBJ2-3; 9 positions agree with TRBD2. The V gene end was trimmed by 3 bases and the J gene end by 8 bases; junction bases not matched to a gene: 13. The CDR3 is made up of 16 amino acids. Germline values: CDR1 SGHDT, CDR2 YYEEEE. CDR3 DNA sequence: TGTGCCAGCAGCTACGACGGGACTAGCAGGGGTCGTACGCAGTATTTT. Its translation: CASSYDGTSRGRTQYF.

The V call is TRBV4-2, the J call TRBJ2-5, with a tentative D call TRBD2 (7 bases). This CDR3 is 17 amino acids long. Germline V gives CDR1 LGHNA, CDR2 YNFKEQ. Trimming cost V 4 bases and J 5 bases, with 23 bases left between them. The CDR3 protein is CASSPEGGEGPRETQYF. The CDR3 DNA reads as TGTGCCAGCAGCCCCGAAGGGGGGGAGGGCCCTCGGGAGACCCAGTACTTC.

This clone was recorded once. The V gene is TRBV7-6, the J gene TRBJ2-7, with 9 bases that match TRBD2. The germline CDR1 and CDR2 sequences are SGHVS and FNYEAQ. CDR3 length: 15 residues. V shed 5 bases, J shed 0 bases, and the junction held 5 bases outside the gene matches. Here the CDR3 reads CASSALAGSSYEQYF. As DNA, the CDR3 is TGTGCCAGCAGCGCCCTAGCGGGGAGCTCCTACGAGCAGTACTTC.

The chain uses TRBV9 and TRBJ2-3; 8 bases agree with TRBD2. There are 16 residues in the CDR3. CDR1 and CDR2 from the germline V gene are SGDLS and YYNGEE. V shed 0 bases, J shed 2 bases, and the junction held 5 bases outside the gene matches. The CDR3 DNA reads TGTGCCAGCAGCGTAGCCGGACTAGCCTACACAGATACGCAGTATTTT. Its translation is CASSVAGLAYTDTQYF.

J is TRBJ1-6 and V is TRBV6-6; D gene uncertain. Per the germline V gene, CDR1 is MNHNY and CDR2 is SVGAGI (reference sequence). Trimming removed 2 bases from V and 7 bases from J, with 6 bases in between. The CDR3 loop spans 13 amino acids. The CDR3 loop is CASSYDGNSPLHF. The CDR3, as DNA: TGTGCCAGCAGTTACGATGGGAATTCACCCCTCCACTTT.

This clone was recorded once. The chain links TRBV15 to TRBJ1-1; the D gene is possibly TRBD1 (5 bases). The CDR3 covers 13 residues. Per germline, CDR1 LNHNV and CDR2 YYDKDF (reference sequence). V lost 8 bases to trimming and J lost 4 bases, with 14 bases between them. Here the CDR3 DNA reads TGTGCCACCCCTGAAGGGGTCTCCACTGAAGCTTTCTTT. Amino acid sequence: CATPEGVSTEAFF.

This rearrangement joins TRBV7-9 to TRBJ1-1, with 8 bases matching TRBD1. V trimming: 4 bases; J trimming: 2 bases; junction bases outside the gene matches: 6. The CDR3 runs 15 residues. In germline, CDR1 is SEHNR, CDR2 FQNEAQ (reference sequence). Here the CDR3 reads CASSSDREGNTEAFF. DNA for the CDR3: TGTGCCAGCAGCTCGGACAGGGAAGGTAACACTGAAGCTTTCTTT.

This chain uses TRBV30 with TRBJ1-2; 7 bases line up with TRBD1. V was pared by 1 base and J by 2 bases, with 4 bases of the junction left unmatched. Per germline, CDR1 GTSNPN and CDR2 SVGIG (reference sequence). The length of the CDR3 is 14 residues. The CDR3 is CAWSGGQANYGYTF. As DNA, the CDR3 is TGTGCCTGGAGTGGAGGACAGGCCAACTATGGCTACACCTTC.

The chain links TRBV5-1 to TRBJ1-2, with 8 bases identical to TRBD1. Germline V gene data show CDR1 as SGHRS and CDR2 as YFSETQ. CDR3 size: 14 residues. V shed 4 bases, J shed 6 bases, and the junction held 8 bases outside the gene matches. The CDR3 region has the DNA TGCGCCAGCAGCAGGACAGGGTTGGGAGATGGCTACACCTTC. It yields the protein CASSRTGLGDGYTF.

This clone has only one observation. V gene TRBV5-1 combines with J gene TRBJ2-1, with a weak D call TRBD2 (5 bases). In germline, CDR1 is SGHRS, CDR2 YFSETQ. The CDR3 spans 15 residues. Trimming shortened V by 4 bases and J by 0 bases, and 11 bases separated the two germline ends. The CDR3 spells CASSTGLISYNEQFF. The CDR3 DNA is TGCGCCAGCAGCACCGGACTGATCTCCTACAATGAGCAGTTCTTC.

Note on this clone: Other DNA sequences in the sample encode the same CDR3. V usage is TRBV27 and J usage is TRBJ1-2; D perhaps matches TRBD1 (5 bases). The CDR3 length is 12 residues. Germline loops: CDR1 MNHEY, CDR2 SMNVEV (reference sequence). Deletions cut 2 bases from V and 5 bases from J, with 6 bases between. CDR3 nucleotide sequence: TGTGCCAGCAGTTTACAGGGTTATGGCTACACCTTC. Encoded protein: CASSLQGYGYTF.

The chain recombines TRBV18 with TRBJ2-7, with 9 bases aligning to TRBD1. The length of the CDR3 is 15 residues. Germline-derived CDR1 and CDR2 are KGHSH and LQKENI. Germline trimming cut 3 bases from V and 0 bases from J; bases unmatched to any gene: 3. The CDR3 reads CASSPGQGFSYEQYF. CDR3 bases: TGTGCCAGCTCACCGGGACAGGGTTTCTCCTACGAGCAGTACTTC. The full variable domain, completed using reference TRBV18 and TRBJ2-7, is NAGVMQNPRHLVRRRGQEARLRCSPMKGHSHVYWYRQLPEEGLKFMVYLQKENIIDESGMPKERFSAEFPKEGPSILRIQQVVRGDSAAYFCASSPGQGFSYEQYFGPGTRLTVT.